The T cell receptor (beta chain) under discussion was sequenced for a study of blood T cell repertoires in COVID-19. Study as a whole: Material from acute and convalescent COVID-19 was sourced from the United States, Italy and Spain.

Cohorts were assigned according to the clinical history that participants reported. Recovered participants had two consecutive negative NP/OP PCR tests, healthcare professional clearance, or symptom resolution. As originally analysed: Amplified reference gene primers provided the basis for estimating nucleated cell counts. Only in-frame clones appear in the TCRdb table, and some are missing; sequencing was by immunoSEQ multiplex PCR. The DNA gave D and trimming, while V, J and clone size come from that table. The repertoire consists of some 210,000 clones, with approximately 78% occurring once and the leading ten covering around 8.8%. The sequenced material came from PBMCs or T cells enriched from blood (not recorded which). The sequence derives from a man in his forties who had recovered from COVID-19.

DNA for the CDR3: TGTGCCACCAGTGATACAGGGACAGGAGAGACCCAGTACTTC. Translated, it gives CATSDTGTGETQYF. The V gene is TRBV24-1, the J gene TRBJ2-5, with 8 bases identical to TRBD1. The CDR3 has 14 residues. Germline-derived CDR1 and CDR2 are KGHDR and SFDVKD. The junction had 3 bases not matched to a gene; V was cut back by 3 bases and J by 4 bases.